This TCR beta chain was found in a study of shared clonotypes between healthy human individuals. Across the whole study: The people who gave samples were a couple of women and a few men aged 18 to 49. The plates for each donor numbered three CD4 naive, three CD4 memory, two CD8 naive and one CD8 memory. The study, taken as a whole, reports: The study generally estimated greater richness for naive than memory subsets.

About this clone: Its antigen remains unknown.

Clones were read by immunoSEQ multiplex PCR, and TCRdb kept only the in-frame ones, dropping some. Of hundreds of thousands of clones in the sample, approximately 95% were seen once. The ends were cut back, 3 bases at V and 2 bases at J, with 10 bases in the middle. The germline gives CDR1 SGDLS, CDR2 YYNGEE. This CDR3 comprises 14 residues. CD45RO-negative, CCR7-positively selected cells formed the naive CD8 fraction, excluding terminally differentiated effector memory CD45RA+ cells. The sequencing sample was made of naive CD8+ T cells sorted from blood. This receptor was identified in a woman aged 25 to 39 in good health. The chain combines TRBV9 with TRBJ2-3, with D maybe TRBD1 (5 bases). This CDR3 is CASSGSGATDTQYF. The CDR3 coding sequence is TGTGCCAGCAGCGGGTCTGGGGCCACAGATACGCAGTATTTT.